This is a list of T cell receptor beta chains from one sample in a study of identical twins. TCRdb re-analysed the 5' RACE reads in MiXCR, keeping a single row per CDR3 protein. In the table there are about 810,000 distinct CDR3 sequences, more than 9% of which are singletons. These data were also reused for a study on yellow fever vaccine responses in identical twins.

The material sequenced was PBMCs. Receptors were obtained from a woman aged 18-30 years in good health. Each CDR3 is given with its conserved first and last residue. Some rows have no size entry. The others give once, few or many, or a class for an expanded clone.

v_call	j_call	clone_size	cdr3_aa
TRBV4-1	TRBJ2-7	few	CASSQGTVASYEQYF
TRBV5-1	TRBJ2-5	.	CASSLEPGGNQETQYF
TRBV20-1	TRBJ2-3	.	CSARLPGAGDTQYF
TRBV20-1	TRBJ2-5	few	CSARDVTSGQETQYF
TRBV5-1	TRBJ1-4	few	CASSNTGQSWQNEKLFF
TRBV12-3/TRBV12-4	TRBJ1-2	few	CASSLAGEIYYGYTF
TRBV3-1	TRBJ1-1	few	CASSQGQGRRSNTEAFF
TRBV28	TRBJ2-7	.	CASSEGAGGPYEQYF
TRBV7-3	TRBJ2-5	few	CASSLMRAGGPQYF
TRBV29-1	TRBJ2-1	many	CSERTGGNEQFF
TRBV2	TRBJ2-1	few	CASSFARAGNEQFF
TRBV15	TRBJ1-5	many	CATSRPAGDGNQPQHF
TRBV2	TRBJ2-5	.	CASSENWSGQETQYF
TRBV28	TRBJ2-1	.	CASSISWTGYNEQFF
TRBV27	TRBJ2-3	few	CASSLSGKLSDTQYF
TRBV28	TRBJ2-1	.	CATRTGGSNFNEQFF